Each of the 19 T cell receptor beta chains below was sequenced from the same sample in a study of T cell responses to AZD1222 COVID-19 vaccine. Method: immunoSEQ multiplex PCR; TCRdb's copy keeps in-frame clones and lacks some. The sample contains approximately 80,000 clones, 75% to 90% of which appear only once. Sequencing used peripheral blood, obtained on day 0 of AZD1222 vaccination. Receptors were obtained from an adult in good health.

The chain couples TRBV27 to TRBJ2-3; 13 nucleotides line up with TRBD2. The J segment lost 2 bases and the V segment lost 6 bases, leaving 11 bases of the junction unmatched. CDR1 is MNHEY and CDR2 is SMNVEV in the germline V gene (reference sequence). There are 18 residues in the CDR3. The CDR3 bases are TGTGCCAGCAGGTTAAAAGGGGGACTAGCGGGAATCACAGATACGCAGTATTTT. This sequence encodes CASRLKGGLAGITDTQYF.

The rearrangement links TRBV5-1 to TRBJ2-3, with a possible D match to TRBD1 (6 bases). Per the germline V gene, CDR1 is SGHRS and CDR2 is YFSETQ. This CDR3 region has 14 residues. The V and J ends lost 6 bases and 7 bases respectively, with 18 bases between them. The CDR3 loop is CASTVGEGVYTQYF. CDR3 bases: TGCGCCAGCACAGTCGGCGAGGGGGTTTATACGCAGTATTTT.

A word on this clone: The junction differs from germline at one of its ends, possibly a read error. The chain is built from TRBV14 and TRBJ1-3; D gene unclear. Germline V gene lookup returns CDR1 SGHDN and CDR2 FVKESK. This CDR3 comprises 12 residues. CDR3 sequence reads: CASSHSYATWNF. The CDR3 DNA reads TGTGCCAGCAGCCATAGCTACGCCACTTGGAATTTT.

The chain links TRBV30 to TRBJ1-2; D not certain. The germline CDR1 and CDR2 sequences are GTSNPN and SVGIG (reference sequence). The CDR3 totals 13 residues. The V end was cut by 0 bases, the J end by 7 bases, with 12 bases between. CDR3 in amino acids: CAWSVTGGGGYTF. DNA of the CDR3: TGTGCCTGGAGTGTAACGGGCGGAGGTGGCTACACCTTC.

This clone was seen a single time. The genes are TRBV5-6 and TRBJ2-7, with 9 bases lining up with TRBD1. Trimming removed 4 bases from V and 5 bases from J; junction bases left unmatched: 7. The CDR3 runs to 14 residues. Germline assignment: CDR1 SGHDT and CDR2 YYEEEE. The CDR3 DNA sequence: TGTGCCAGCAGCGTCCGGGACAGGGCAGACGAGCAGTACTTC. Its translation: CASSVRDRADEQYF.

The chain uses TRBV6-2 or TRBV6-3 and TRBJ2-1; 15 nucleotides match TRBD2. Germline-derived CDR1 and CDR2 are MNHEY and SVGEGT. The CDR3 consists of 15 residues. Trimming took 6 bases from V and 9 from J; bases not matched to a gene: 6. DNA for the CDR3: TGTGCCAGCAGCATCGGGACTAGCGGGAGGTTTGAGCAGTTCTTC. This encodes CASSIGTSGRFEQFF.

The genes are TRBV7-9 and TRBJ2-1, with TRBD2 matching 16 bases. The germline V gene encodes CDR1 SEHNR and CDR2 FQNEAQ (reference sequence). The V gene end was trimmed by 4 bases and the J gene end by 7 bases; junction bases not matched to a gene: 4. CDR3 length: 16 amino acids. CDR3 nucleotides: TGTGCCAGCAGCTGGTCGGGACTAGCGGGAGGGAATGAGCAGTTCTTC. This encodes CASSWSGLAGGNEQFF.

The J gene is TRBJ1-5, the V gene TRBV10-2, with TRBD1 matching 7 bases. Germline assignment: CDR1 WSHSY and CDR2 SAAADI. This CDR3 region has 18 residues. V was clipped by 5 bases and J by 4 bases; unmatched bases: 17. The CDR3 DNA reads TGCGCCAGCAGTACCGGGACAGCAATCCTACTAAGAAATCAGCCCCAGCATTTT. Residues: CASSTGTAILLRNQPQHF.

This clone was counted once. The chain carries TRBV5-1 and TRBJ2-2, with D possibly TRBD1 on 5 matching bases. The CDR3 spans 14 residues. V dropped 4 bases and J dropped 6 bases, with 13 bases sitting between them. Germline V gene data show CDR1 as SGHRS and CDR2 as YFSETQ. The CDR3 loop reads CASSPRADPGELFF. DNA for the CDR3: TGCGCCAGCAGCCCCAGGGCAGACCCCGGGGAGCTGTTTTTT.

This sequence joins TRBV5-1 and TRBJ2-5, with D unresolved. Germline V gene data show CDR1 as SGHRS and CDR2 as YFSETQ. Trimming shortened V by 0 bases and J by 0 bases, and 6 bases separated the two germline ends. The CDR3 totals 14 residues. CDR3 region: CASSLVGNQETQYF. The CDR3 bases are TGCGCCAGCAGCTTGGTGGGGAACCAAGAGACCCAGTACTTC. The full variable domain, with the rest looked up from reference TRBV5-1 and TRBJ2-5, is KAGVTQTPRYLIKTRGQQVTLSCSPISGHRSVSWYQQTPGQGLQFLFEYFSETQRNKGNFPGRFSGRQFSNSRSEMNVSTLELGDSALYLCASSLVGNQETQYFGPGTRLLVL.

The V and J genes are TRBV19 and TRBJ1-2; the D is unclear. Trimming took off 7 bases at V and 8 bases at J, with 20 bases between the two ends. The CDR3 sequence is 14 residues long. CDR1 and CDR2 from the germline V gene are LNHDA and SQIVND (reference sequence). The CDR3 DNA is TGTGCCAGTACCGATTTAGGGATTTTTGACGGCTACACCTTC. Translation gives CASTDLGIFDGYTF. The full variable domain, with the rest looked up from reference TRBV19 and TRBJ1-2, is DGGITQSPKYLFRKEGQNVTLSCEQNLNHDAMYWYRQDPGQGLRLIYYSQIVNDFQKGDIAEGYSVSREKKESFPLTVTSAQKNPTAFYLCASTDLGIFDGYTFGSGTRLTVV.

This chain joins TRBV5-4 and TRBJ2-7, with 13 bases fitting TRBD2. The germline V gene has CDR1 SGHNT and CDR2 YYREEE (reference sequence). This CDR3 is built from 16 residues. J lost 2 bases, V lost 4 bases, and 6 bases had no gene match. CDR3 region: CASSRGLAGATYEQYF. CDR3 bases: TGTGCCAGCAGCCGCGGACTAGCGGGGGCAACCTACGAGCAGTACTTC.

This chain joins TRBV3-1 (or the pseudogene TRBV3-2) and TRBJ1-2, with D possibly matching TRBD1 (6 bases). Per the germline V gene, CDR1 is LGHDT and CDR2 is YNNKEL (reference sequence). The CDR3 has 14 residues. V lost 1 base and J 6 bases, leaving 12 bases between the germline ends. The CDR3: CASSQGTGYNGYTF. The CDR3 nucleotides are TGTGCCAGCAGCCAAGGAACAGGGTATAATGGCTACACCTTC.

V is TRBV28 and J is TRBJ1-1; tentative D call: TRBD1 (5 bases). CDR1 is MDHEN, CDR2 SYDVKM, per germline. The V gene lost 3 bases and the J gene lost 9 bases, with 14 bases spanning the gap. The CDR3 is 13 amino acids. The CDR3 loop reads CASSFLGGGKAFF. The CDR3 DNA follows: TGTGCCAGCAGTTTCCTCGGGGGGGGTAAAGCTTTCTTT.

The chain joins TRBV19 to TRBJ2-5; a weak D match, TRBD1 (5 bases). Looked up from germline, CDR1 is LNHDA and CDR2 is SQIVND (reference sequence). CDR3 length: 13 amino acids. Trimming took 5 bases from V and 10 from J, leaving 17 bases between them. The CDR3 spells CASSPSPDSLQYF. The CDR3 DNA reads as TGTGCCAGTAGTCCATCCCCCGACAGTCTCCAGTACTTC.

This chain links TRBV28 with TRBJ2-4, with TRBD2 identical over 14 bases. This CDR3 contains 15 residues. Trimming removed 4 bases from V and 9 bases from J; junction bases left unmatched: 5. In germline, CDR1 is MDHEN, CDR2 SYDVKM. The CDR3 protein is CASSSPGTSGSIQYF. The CDR3 DNA sequence: TGTGCCAGCAGTTCCCCTGGGACTAGCGGGAGCATTCAGTACTTC.

J is TRBJ2-7 and V is TRBV27; 8 bases match TRBD1. Trimming took 2 bases from V and 2 from J; bases not matched to a gene: 2. The CDR3 is 14 amino acids. Per germline, CDR1 MNHEY and CDR2 SMNVEV (reference sequence). CDR3 protein: CASSLVQGAYEQYF. The CDR3 DNA is TGTGCCAGCAGTTTAGTACAGGGGGCCTACGAGCAGTACTTC.

The J gene is TRBJ1-1, the V gene TRBV3-1 (or the pseudogene TRBV3-2); D is unresolved. CDR3 length equals 14 residues. The germline V gene has CDR1 LGHDT and CDR2 YNNKEL (reference sequence). V shed 3 bases and J shed 7 bases, with 15 bases lying between them. The CDR3 nucleotides read TGTGCCAGCAGCCAGCAGGATTCCCCGGTTGAAGCTTTCTTT. Its protein is CASSQQDSPVEAFF.

The J gene is TRBJ2-7, the V gene TRBV7-8; D possibly corresponds to TRBD2 (5 bases). V was pared by 8 bases and J by 4 bases, with 15 bases between. There are 13 residues in the CDR3. Germline loops: CDR1 SGHVS, CDR2 FQNEAQ. In nucleotides, the CDR3 is TGTGCCAGCGGCGCCCCGGGAATTTACGAGCAGTACTTC. It specifies CASGAPGIYEQYF.